The 20 T cell receptor beta chains listed next were all sequenced from one sample in a study of cytomegalovirus exposure and HLA in healthy donors. With 60 Vbeta and 13 Jbeta primers, the PCR was carried out. Repertoires were generated with immunoSEQ multiplex PCR, while TCRdb's copy carries only in-frame clones and drops some. The sample includes approximately 160,000 clones, over 70% of them seen just once. Sequences were obtained from PBMCs. The receptors originated from a woman between 50 and 59 years old in good health and CMV-seropositive.

The V call is TRBV4-1, the J call TRBJ2-7; D possibly corresponds to TRBD1 (6 bases). This CDR3 is built from 14 residues. The V end lost 2 bases, the J end lost 3 bases, and 11 bases lay between the germline ends. Germline lookup yields CDR1 MGHRA and CDR2 YSYEKL. The CDR3 region has the DNA TGCGCCAGCAGCCAAAGGGCAGGGGTCTACGAGCAGTACTTC. As protein: CASSQRAGVYEQYF.

This chain joins TRBV27 and TRBJ2-7, with 11 bases that match TRBD2. With V trimmed by 8 bases and J by 0 bases, 3 bases remained unmatched. The CDR3 runs 14 residues. CDR1 is MNHEY, CDR2 SMNVEV, per germline (reference sequence). The CDR3 nucleotides read TGTGCCAGCCGGGGACTAGCGGACTCCTACGAGCAGTACTTC. Encoded protein: CASRGLADSYEQYF.

V gene TRBV7-2 combines with J gene TRBJ2-7; 15 bases are a match to TRBD2. The CDR3 runs to 17 residues. After removal of 1 base from V and 5 bases from J, the junction contained 6 bases not matched to a gene. Germline V lookup: CDR1 SGHTA, CDR2 FQGNSA. CDR3 loop: CASSLGTSGRAVNEQYF. CDR3 DNA sequence: TGTGCCAGCAGCTTAGGGACTAGCGGGAGGGCTGTAAACGAGCAGTACTTC. Supplemented by reference TRBV7-2 and TRBJ2-7, the full variable domain reads GAGVSQSPSNKVTEKGKDVELRCDPISGHTALYWYRQSLGQGLEFLIYFQGNSAPDKSGLPSDRFSAERTGGSVSTLTIQRTQQEDSAVYLCASSLGTSGRAVNEQYFGPGTRLTVT.

The chain employs TRBV4-3 and TRBJ1-1; TRBD1 matches at 7 bases. The germline gives CDR1 LGHNA, CDR2 YSLEER. V lost 2 bases and J lost 5; bases outside the gene matches: 8. There are 15 residues in the CDR3. The chain's CDR3 is CASSQQTGFRTEAFF. Here the CDR3 DNA reads TGCGCCAGCAGCCAACAGACAGGGTTTAGGACTGAAGCTTTCTTT.

The chain recombines TRBV9 with TRBJ2-2; D gene ambiguous. CDR3 length: 14 amino acids. V lost 4 bases, J lost 3 bases, and 10 bases lay in between. The germline V gene has CDR1 SGDLS and CDR2 YYNGEE. CDR3 in amino acids: CASSSELYTGELFF. The CDR3 DNA is TGTGCCAGCAGCAGTGAACTATACACCGGGGAGCTGTTTTTT.

This clone was found a few times. The chain recombines TRBV2 with TRBJ1-3; D possibly corresponds to TRBD1 (5 bases). The CDR3 spans 14 residues. V was clipped by 4 bases and J by 1 base, with 8 bases between them. Germline CDR1 reads SNHLY; CDR2 reads FYNNEI. CDR3 DNA: TGTGCCAGCAGTGGGGAGGGGTCTGGAAACACCATATATTTT. It translates to CASSGEGSGNTIYF. Full variable domain (rest looked up from reference TRBV2 and TRBJ1-3): EPEVTQTPSHQVTQMGQEVILRCVPISNHLYFYWYRQILGQKVEFLVSFYNNEISEKSEIFDDQFSVERPDGSNFTLKIRSTKLEDSAMYFCASSGEGSGNTIYFGEGSWLTVV.

This chain joins TRBV6-4 and TRBJ1-2; weak D call: TRBD1 (5 bases). With 2 bases removed from V and 7 bases from J, the gap between germline ends came to 11 bases. Looked up from germline, CDR1 is MRHNA and CDR2 is SNTAGT. CDR3 length: 13 residues. CDR3: CASSDDRDSGYTF. Written as DNA, the CDR3 is TGTGCCAGCAGTGACGATCGGGACTCTGGCTACACCTTC.

V usage is TRBV6-5 and J usage is TRBJ1-2, with 7 bases that match TRBD1. Looked up from germline, CDR1 is MNHEY and CDR2 is SVGAGI. Unmatched junction bases numbered 2, after V lost 6 bases and J lost 1 base. CDR3 length: 13 amino acids. The CDR3 DNA reads TGTGCCAGCAGCCGGGACAGTAACTATGGCTACACCTTC. Encoded protein: CASSRDSNYGYTF.

The chain carries TRBV7-2 and TRBJ1-5; D call uncertain. Trimming left V 1 base short and J 2 bases short, with 6 bases between. The CDR3 totals 14 residues. Per germline, CDR1 SGHTA and CDR2 FQGNSA. CDR3 nucleotides: TGTGCCAGCAGCTTAGTCTTCGGCAATCAGCCCCAGCATTTT. Its protein product is CASSLVFGNQPQHF. Combining the CDR3 with reference TRBV7-2 and TRBJ1-5 gives the whole variable domain GAGVSQSPSNKVTEKGKDVELRCDPISGHTALYWYRQSLGQGLEFLIYFQGNSAPDKSGLPSDRFSAERTGGSVSTLTIQRTQQEDSAVYLCASSLVFGNQPQHFGDGTRLSIL.

The V gene is TRBV5-6, the J gene TRBJ2-1; the D is unclear. The CDR3 covers 15 residues. Trimming cost V 2 bases and J 5 bases, with 14 bases left between them. CDR1 and CDR2 (germline): SGHDT, YYEEEE. The CDR3 DNA reads as TGTGCCAGCAGCTTAGTCGGCGACTGGGACAATGAGCAGTTCTTC. Translating gives CASSLVGDWDNEQFF.

This chain joins TRBV19 and TRBJ1-3; D unclear. Trimming took off 3 bases at V and 3 bases at J, with 9 bases between the two ends. The length of the CDR3 is 14 residues. Germline V gene data show CDR1 as LNHDA and CDR2 as SQIVND (reference sequence). CDR3 amino acids: CASSMSQIGNTIYF. In DNA form, the CDR3 reads TGTGCCAGTAGTATGTCACAGATTGGAAACACCATATATTTT.

The V gene is TRBV7-3, the J gene TRBJ2-2, with TRBD2 matching over 7 bases. This CDR3 is 19 amino acids long. Germline lookup yields CDR1 SGHTA and CDR2 FQGTGA. Trimming at V came to 5 bases and at J to 7 bases, leaving 22 bases not matched to a gene. DNA of the CDR3: TGTGCCAGCAGCCCCGACCTTGGAGCGGGGTGGGGAAAGGGCGGGGAGCTGTTTTTT. Amino acids: CASSPDLGAGWGKGGELFF.

The chain has TRBV4-1 and TRBJ2-2; 7 nucleotides agree with TRBD1. Germline assignment: CDR1 MGHRA and CDR2 YSYEKL. Trimming took 1 base from V and 3 from J; bases not matched to a gene: 5. The CDR3 loop spans 16 amino acids. CDR3 bases: TGCGCCAGCAGCCAAGGACAGGGTATAGACACCGGGGAGCTGTTTTTT. As protein: CASSQGQGIDTGELFF.

The genes are TRBV7-2 and TRBJ2-7, with D hard to call. CDR1 is SGHTA, CDR2 FQGNSA, per germline. Trimming left V 1 base short and J 7 bases short, with 8 bases between. The CDR3 length is 12 residues. The CDR3 DNA reads as TGTGCCAGCAGCTTAGTGGGCCAGGAGCAGTACTTC. Translation: CASSLVGQEQYF.

There are a few counts of this clone. This sequence joins TRBV7-8 and TRBJ2-2; tentatively, D is TRBD1 (6 bases). V lost 4 bases and J lost 5, with 11 bases in between. Germline V gene sequence: CDR1 SGHVS, CDR2 FQNEAQ. The CDR3 runs to 14 residues. The CDR3: CASSSNRATGELFF. CDR3 nucleotide sequence: TGTGCCAGCAGCTCCAACAGGGCTACCGGGGAGCTGTTTTTT.

The chain couples TRBV11-1 to TRBJ1-5; D remains unclear. The CDR3 loop spans 14 amino acids. Trimming took 3 bases from V and 2 from J, leaving 8 bases between them. Germline values: CDR1 SGHAT, CDR2 FQDESV (reference sequence). The CDR3 DNA reads TGTGCCAGCAGCTTGGACGGGGGCAATCAGCCCCAGCATTTT. This sequence encodes CASSLDGGNQPQHF.

V and J are TRBV19 and TRBJ1-3, with TRBD1 as a possible D gene (5 bases). CDR1 is LNHDA, CDR2 SQIVND, per germline (reference sequence). CDR3 size: 17 residues. Trimming took off 3 bases at V and 0 bases at J, with 15 bases between the two ends. The CDR3 DNA follows: TGTGCCAGTAGTATGTTCCGGACCGACAGCTCTGGAAACACCATATATTTT. Translating gives CASSMFRTDSSGNTIYF.

The chain links TRBV19 to TRBJ1-3; D is unclear. CDR3 length equals 12 residues. V dropped 8 bases and J dropped 3 bases, with 8 bases sitting between them. CDR1 LNHDA and CDR2 SQIVND come from the germline V gene (reference sequence). The CDR3 loop reads CASPGYGNTIYF. The CDR3 DNA follows: TGTGCCAGTCCGGGGTATGGAAACACCATATATTTT.

V gene TRBV5-1 combines with J gene TRBJ1-4; 7 bases match TRBD1. The CDR3 is 15 residues long. Germline V gives CDR1 SGHRS, CDR2 YFSETQ. Trimming at V came to 1 base and at J to 3 bases, leaving 3 bases not matched to a gene. The CDR3 DNA follows: TGCGCCAGCAGCTTGCAACAGGGGCCTAATGAAAAACTGTTTTTT. It yields the protein CASSLQQGPNEKLFF.

This rearrangement joins TRBV7-2 to TRBJ1-2, with D possibly TRBD1 on 5 matching bases. Trimming took off 5 bases at V and 7 bases at J, with 20 bases between the two ends. The CDR3 is made up of 15 amino acids. The germline CDR1 and CDR2 sequences are SGHTA and FQGNSA. The CDR3: CASSPAGEALGGYTF. CDR3 nucleotide sequence: TGTGCCAGCAGCCCGGCGGGGGAGGCTTTGGGTGGCTACACCTTC. Supplemented by reference TRBV7-2 and TRBJ1-2, the full variable domain reads GAGVSQSPSNKVTEKGKDVELRCDPISGHTALYWYRQSLGQGLEFLIYFQGNSAPDKSGLPSDRFSAERTGGSVSTLTIQRTQQEDSAVYLCASSPAGEALGGYTFGSGTRLTVV.